This passage covers 16 T cell receptor beta chains from one sample sequenced in a study of shared clonotypes between healthy human individuals. The repertoire was sequenced with immunoSEQ multiplex PCR; TCRdb's copy has only in-frame clones and lacks some. The data contain 950,000 to 1,100,000 clones, 75% to 80% of them singletons. Source material: memory CD4+ T cells from PBMCs. Subset reported: CD45RA-negative fraction. These receptors all come from a man aged 18 to 29 in good health. Some clones in this sample may be carry-over from other donors' samples.

The genes are TRBV6-1 and TRBJ2-1; D gene unclear. The CDR3 covers 11 residues. CDR1 and CDR2 (germline): MNHNS, SASEGT. Trimming shortened V by 3 bases and J by 13 bases, and 10 bases separated the two germline ends. This CDR3 is CASSEAAPQFF. CDR3 bases: TGTGCCAGCAGTGAGGCGGCCCCACAGTTCTTC.

The chain is built from TRBV19 and TRBJ1-5, with a weak D call TRBD1 (6 bases). This CDR3 region has 14 residues. V lost 6 bases and J 7 bases, leaving 16 bases between the germline ends. Germline V lookup: CDR1 LNHDA, CDR2 SQIVND (reference sequence). The CDR3 loop is CASSLKGGGQPQHF. The CDR3 DNA reads TGTGCCAGTAGCCTCAAAGGGGGAGGACAGCCCCAGCATTTT.

Points on this clone: This same CDR3 is encoded by further DNA sequences in the sample. The V call is TRBV28, the J call TRBJ1-5; no reliable D call. The CDR3 totals 14 residues. Trimming took 2 bases from V and 1 from J, leaving 6 bases between them. Germline lookup yields CDR1 MDHEN and CDR2 SYDVKM. For the CDR3, the DNA is TGTGCCAGCAGTTTAGTGCAGAGCAATCAGCCCCAGCATTTT. Translating gives CASSLVQSNQPQHF.

This chain uses TRBV11-3 with TRBJ2-7; D is undetermined. V shed 3 bases and J shed 0 bases, with 9 bases lying between them. Germline CDR1 is SGHNT and CDR2 is YENEEA. The CDR3 is 14 amino acids. The CDR3 sequence is CASSFDASSYEQYF. The CDR3 region has the DNA TGTGCCAGCAGCTTCGACGCTAGCTCCTACGAGCAGTACTTC.

The chain carries TRBV7-9 and TRBJ1-4, with D hard to call. Between the trimmed V and J ends, which lost 6 bases and 10 bases, there was a span of 24 bases. Germline V gene sequence: CDR1 SEHNR, CDR2 FQNEAQ (reference sequence). The CDR3 contains 16 residues. CDR3 sequence (DNA): TGTGCCAGCAGTCGTTTACCGGGCCTTGGGTTAGGAAAACTGTTTTTT. Translating gives CASSRLPGLGLGKLFF.

The rearrangement links TRBV9 to TRBJ1-4; D perhaps matches TRBD1 (5 bases). The CDR3 covers 14 residues. Germline V gene data show CDR1 as SGDLS and CDR2 as YYNGEE. Trimming took 3 bases from V and 3 from J, leaving 9 bases between them. CDR3 bases: TGTGCCAGCAGCGGCCAGGGTCCTAATGAAAAACTGTTTTTT. Protein product: CASSGQGPNEKLFF.

V is TRBV27 and J is TRBJ2-7; no reliable D call. Between the trimmed V and J ends, which lost 5 bases and 6 bases, there was a span of 11 bases. CDR1 is MNHEY and CDR2 is SMNVEV in the germline V gene (reference sequence). The CDR3 length is 12 residues. The CDR3 loop is CASSNYRREQYF. CDR3 coding DNA: TGTGCCAGCAGTAACTACCGCCGCGAGCAGTACTTC.

The chain couples TRBV9 to TRBJ1-2, with a possible D match to TRBD1 (5 bases). V lost 3 bases to trimming and J lost 8 bases, with 14 bases between them. The CDR3 is 13 amino acids. Germline CDR1 and CDR2: SGDLS and YYNGEE. The CDR3 loop is CASSADDRGGYTF. CDR3 DNA: TGTGCCAGCAGCGCCGACGATAGGGGAGGCTACACCTTC.

The J gene is TRBJ2-4, the V gene TRBV23-1, with TRBD1 matching over 8 bases. TRBV23-1 is assigned to the ORF class and has an uncertain function. This CDR3 spans 17 amino acids. The ends lost 2 bases at V and 1 base at J; junction bases unmatched: 7. The CDR3 DNA reads TGCGCCAGCAGTCAACCTGGACAGGGCATCGCCAAAAACATTCAGTACTTC. Its translation is CASSQPGQGIAKNIQYF.

The rearrangement joins TRBV7-2 to TRBJ2-5; 9 bases are a match to TRBD2. The J call could be wrong; TRBJ2-7 is a better fit for the DNA end. CDR3 length: 15 residues. Germline CDR1 SGHTA, CDR2 FQGNSA. The CDR3 here is CASSHMAREGYEQYF. The CDR3 nucleotides are TGTGCCAGCAGTCATATGGCGCGGGAGGGTTACGAGCAGTACTTC.

V gene TRBV4-3 combines with J gene TRBJ2-5, with a possible D match to TRBD1 (5 bases). The CDR3 covers 16 residues. CDR1 and CDR2 (germline): LGHNA, YSLEER. The V gene lost 1 base and the J gene lost 1 base, with 13 bases spanning the gap. CDR3 in DNA: TGCGCCAGCAGCCAAGTTGCTAGACAGCCCCAAGAGACCCAGTACTTC. Its protein is CASSQVARQPQETQYF.

As for this clone: This same CDR3 is encoded by further DNA sequences in the sample. The CDR3 is CASSLGLQETQYF. CDR3 DNA: TGTGCCAGCAGCTTAGGACTTCAAGAGACCCAGTACTTC. This chain joins TRBV7-9 and TRBJ2-5, with unresolved D. Trimming stripped 1 base from V and 2 bases from J, with 5 bases between. This CDR3 region has 13 residues. CDR1 and CDR2 from the germline V gene are SEHNR and FQNEAQ (reference sequence).

This chain joins TRBV18 and TRBJ2-3; 8 bases agree with TRBD2. Germline V gene data show CDR1 as KGHSH and CDR2 as LQKENI. The CDR3 spans 14 residues. Trimming removed 4 bases from V and 4 bases from J; junction bases left unmatched: 4. This chain's CDR3 is CASSLGLVPDTQYF. The CDR3 DNA reads as TGTGCCAGCTCACTGGGACTAGTCCCAGATACGCAGTATTTT.

The rearrangement links TRBV5-8 to TRBJ2-3; unclear D gene. CDR1 is SGHTS and CDR2 is YDEGEE in the germline V gene. V dropped 2 bases and J dropped 0 bases, with 13 bases sitting between them. This CDR3 spans 16 amino acids. Here the CDR3 reads CASSFLTQTSTDTQYF. The CDR3 region has the DNA TGTGCCAGCAGCTTCTTGACCCAGACTAGCACAGATACGCAGTATTTT.

The V and J genes are TRBV10-3 and TRBJ2-7; D tentatively reads TRBD1 or TRBD2 (6 bases each). The CDR3 contains 13 residues. Germline V gene lookup returns CDR1 ENHRY and CDR2 SYGVKD. V was clipped by 9 bases and J by 2 bases, with 14 bases between them. The CDR3 protein is CAIQGGIAYEQYF. CDR3 nucleotides: TGTGCCATACAAGGGGGGATAGCCTACGAGCAGTACTTC.

This clone has a handful of counts. The chain has TRBV30 and TRBJ2-1, with D possibly matching TRBD1 (5 bases). CDR3 length equals 15 residues. V was clipped by 2 bases and J by 0 bases, with 11 bases between them. Germline V gene sequence: CDR1 GTSNPN, CDR2 SVGIG (reference sequence). CDR3 in amino acids: CAWSSTVSSYNEQFF. The CDR3 DNA sequence: TGTGCCTGGAGTTCGACAGTCTCCTCCTACAATGAGCAGTTCTTC.